This is a list of T cell receptor beta chains from one sample in a study of cytomegalovirus exposure and HLA in healthy donors. Data came from immunoSEQ multiplex PCR; TCRdb stores just in-frame clones and leaves some out. The sample consists of approximately 170,000 clones, about 85% of them appearing once. Sequenced material: PBMCs. The source of these receptors is a woman between 45 and 65 years old in good health and CMV-seropositive. The CDR3 runs from the conserved cysteine through the conserved F or W. D genes are given only for firm matches. Not all rows give a size; the values are once, few, many and, for expanded clones, a class.

J,D,size,V,DNA,CDR3
TRBJ2-7,.,.,TRBV20-1,TGCAGTGCTTCGGACAGCTACGAGCAGTACTTC,CSASDSYEQYF
TRBJ2-1,TRBD1,.,TRBV11-2,TGTGCCAGCAGCTTAGTGGGGACAGGGGGTTTTGAGCAGTTCTTC,CASSLVGTGGFEQFF
TRBJ1-1,.,.,TRBV7-9,TGTTCCAGCAGCCCTGGTTTTGTCCAGGGTCTCACTGAAGCTTTCTTT,CSSSPGFVQGLTEAFF
TRBJ2-5,.,few,TRBV5-1,TGCGCCAGCAGCTCCTCACCAGACCAAGAGACCCAGTACTTC,CASSSSPDQETQYF
TRBJ1-3,TRBD1,.,TRBV7-9,TGTGCCAGCAGCTCCTGGACAGGGGTGACTGGAAACACCATATATTTT,CASSSWTGVTGNTIYF
TRBJ2-5,.,.,TRBV5-1,TGCGCCAGCAGCTTGGTCAGCCGGGGACAAGAGACCCAGTACTTC,CASSLVSRGQETQYF
TRBJ2-1,TRBD2,.,TRBV29-1,TGCAGCGTTGAATTCGGACTAGCCCACAATGAGCAGTTCTTC,CSVEFGLAHNEQFF
TRBJ1-3,.,.,TRBV2,TGTGCCAGCAGTGAAGAGGCCACAGACAACCGACATATATATTTT,CASSEEATDNRHIYF
TRBJ2-2,.,.,TRBV5-1,TGCGCCAGCAGCCCAGCCCGGGGGGCAAACACCGGGGAGCTGTTTTTT,CASSPARGANTGELFF
TRBJ2-3,.,.,TRBV7-3,TGTGCCAGCAGCGTCCAAGCGGGGACATCCGATACGCAGTATTTT,CASSVQAGTSDTQYF
TRBJ2-7,TRBD2,.,TRBV7-3,TGTGCCAGCAGCTTAAAAGGGGCTAGCGGATTGCAGTACTTC,CASSLKGASGLQYF
TRBJ1-2,TRBD1,.,TRBV4-3,TGCGCCAGCAGCCAAGTGGGACAGGGAATTAACTATGGCTACACCTTC,CASSQVGQGINYGYTF
TRBJ2-7,.,once,TRBV6-6,TGTGCCAGCAGTTGGGGGGATTGGGGGGTCTCCTACGAGCAGTACTTC,CASSWGDWGVSYEQYF
TRBJ1-1,.,.,TRBV10-1,TGCGTCAGCAGTCTTCTACAGGGTCCCATGAACACTGAAGCTTTCTTT,CVSSLLQGPMNTEAFF
TRBJ2-7,.,.,TRBV7-9,TGTGCCAGCACCAGACAGGATACCTACGAGCAGTACTTC,CASTRQDTYEQYF
TRBJ2-4,TRBD2,once,TRBV25-1,TGTGCCAGCAGTGCGAGCGGGGGGGAAAACATTCAGTACTTC,CASSASGGENIQYF